The 23 T cell receptor beta chains presented below share a single source sample, sequenced in a study of T-cell reconstitution after alpha-beta-depleted transplantation in children. A library of TCRbeta sequences, prepared with unique molecular identifiers, was generated. Via MiXCR, TCRdb re-called the PCR reads, giving one row per CDR3 protein. The repertoire includes roughly 590,000 distinct CDR3 sequences, approximately 15% of them detected once, and over 0.95% sits in the top ten. This specimen was PBMCs from the stem cell graft donor, taken from the stem cell graft. Source of these receptors: a human donor who donated a stem cell graft to a child with acute myeloid leukemia.

The chain joins TRBV24-1 to TRBJ2-6, with 8 nucleotides matching TRBD2. Germline trimming cut 4 bases from V and 2 bases from J; bases unmatched to any gene: 9. Germline CDR1 is KGHDR and CDR2 is SFDVKD. CDR3 length equals 18 residues. The CDR3: CATSDAYGGETGANVLTF. In DNA form, the CDR3 reads TGTGCCACCAGTGACGCATACGGGGGGGAAACTGGGGCCAACGTCCTGACTTTC.

The CDR3 bases are TGCAGTGCCCAAGGGACAGGCTGGGTTCAGCAGTACGTC. It codes for CSAQGTGWVQQYV. This chain links TRBV20-1 with TRBJ2-7, with 8 bases lining up with TRBD1. CDR1 is DFQATT and CDR2 is SNEGSKA in the germline V gene (reference sequence). The CDR3 is 13 residues long. The trim removed 6 bases at V and 8 bases at J, leaving 12 bases unmatched.

This clonotype has ten or more counts. The V gene is TRBV9, the J gene TRBJ1-2; TRBD1 agrees at 7 bases. Germline trimming cut 0 bases from V and 2 bases from J; bases unmatched to any gene: 7. Germline V gene lookup returns CDR1 SGDLS and CDR2 YYNGEE. This CDR3 is built from 16 residues. CDR3 protein: CASSVEWAGGNYGYTF. CDR3 DNA: TGTGCCAGCAGCGTAGAATGGGCAGGGGGGAACTATGGCTACACCTTC.

This clonotype was picked up many times. The chain carries TRBV6-2 or TRBV6-3 and TRBJ2-1; D might be TRBD2 (6 bases). The V and J ends lost 6 bases and 5 bases respectively, with 14 bases between them. The CDR3 has 14 amino acids. CDR1 is MNHEY and CDR2 is SVGEGT in the germline V gene. The CDR3 reads CASRNTGGNNEQFF. In DNA form, the CDR3 reads TGTGCCAGCAGAAACACCGGGGGAAACAATGAGCAGTTCTTC.

This clonotype was counted at least ten times. The junction shows a germline mismatch at one end, possibly a read error. The genes are TRBV6-1 and TRBJ2-2; no reliable D call. Germline lookup yields CDR1 MNHNS and CDR2 SASEGT. The CDR3 sequence is 16 residues long. The CDR3 DNA sequence: TGTGCCAGCGGTGATCCGTTATACACTATTACCGGGGAGCTGTTTTTT. As protein: CASGDPLYTITGELFF.

This clonotype came up a few times. The chain couples TRBV7-2 to TRBJ2-7; 8 bases agree with TRBD1. Germline CDR1 is SGHTA and CDR2 is FQGNSA. V shed 7 bases and J 1 base; nucleotides not matched to a gene: 12. The CDR3 consists of 16 residues. The CDR3 sequence: CASTGWGDRSSYEQYF. CDR3 nucleotides: TGTGCCAGCACCGGGTGGGGGGACAGGTCATCCTACGAGCAGTACTTC.

This clonotype came up a few times. V and J are TRBV20-1 and TRBJ1-1; D is ambiguous. Germline V gene sequence: CDR1 DFQATT, CDR2 SNEGSKA (reference sequence). Between the trimmed V and J ends, which lost 0 bases and 2 bases, there was a span of 7 bases. CDR3 length: 13 residues. The CDR3 reads CSARENRNTEAFF. The CDR3 DNA reads as TGCAGTGCTAGAGAGAACAGAAACACTGAAGCTTTCTTT.

The table lists this clonotype with many counts. V is TRBV25-1 and J is TRBJ2-5; D possibly uses TRBD1 or TRBD2 (5 bases each). The germline V gene has CDR1 MGHDK and CDR2 SYGVNS. This CDR3 is 18 amino acids long. V lost 6 bases, J lost 2 bases, and 25 bases lay in between. CDR3 DNA: TGTGCCAGCAGCGCGCGTCGGGACCCCCTCATGGGGCAAGAGACCCAGTACTTC. Amino acids: CASSARRDPLMGQETQYF.

In this sample, this clonotype turned up many times. The chain couples TRBV12-3 or TRBV12-4 to TRBJ2-1; 11 bases fit TRBD1. This CDR3 region has 14 residues. V lost 5 bases, J lost 8 bases, and 5 bases stayed unmatched. CDR3 protein: CASSVGQGGDEQFF. DNA of the CDR3: TGTGCCAGCAGTGTGGGACAGGGGGGCGATGAGCAGTTCTTC.

This clonotype was found a few times. This chain connects TRBV20-1 to TRBJ2-6, with 10 bases matching TRBD1. V was pared by 0 bases and J by 0 bases, with 11 bases of the junction left unmatched. Germline values: CDR1 DFQATT, CDR2 SNEGSKA (reference sequence). CDR3 size: 20 residues. The DNA for the CDR3 is TGCAGTGCTAGAGATCCCTGGGGACAGGGGATAACCTCTGGGGCCAACGTCCTGACTTTC. It yields the protein CSARDPWGQGITSGANVLTF.

Many counts were recorded for this clonotype. This chain joins TRBV29-1 and TRBJ1-1; D perhaps matches TRBD1 (5 bases). There are 11 residues in the CDR3. Trimming took off 1 base at V and 5 bases at J, with 5 bases between the two ends. Germline CDR1 and CDR2: SQVTM and ANQGSEA. The CDR3 region has the DNA TGCAGCGTTGAAGGGGGGACTGAAGCTTTCTTT. It codes for CSVEGGTEAFF.

This clonotype occurred many times. The chain joins TRBV7-2 to TRBJ2-1, with D unclear. Germline V gene data show CDR1 as SGHTA and CDR2 as FQGNSA. The V end was cut by 0 bases, the J end by 0 bases, with 6 bases between. This CDR3 has 15 residues. In nucleotides, the CDR3 is TGTGCCAGCAGCTTAGCGACGGGCTCCTACAATGAGCAGTTCTTC. This encodes CASSLATGSYNEQFF.

The CDR3 DNA reads as TGCGCCAGCAGCTTCGGTGGACTAGCGGGGGTAGAGACCCAGTACTTC. Protein: CASSFGGLAGVETQYF. This chain links TRBV5-1 with TRBJ2-5; 13 bases fit TRBD2. The CDR3 has 16 residues. The trim removed 2 bases at V and 4 bases at J, leaving 5 bases unmatched. Germline CDR1 and CDR2: SGHRS and YFSETQ.

V is TRBV12-3 or TRBV12-4 and J is TRBJ1-2; 9 bases align to TRBD1. With V trimmed by 4 bases and J by 1 base, 13 bases remained unmatched. The CDR3 loop spans 18 amino acids. DNA of the CDR3: TGTGCCAGCAGTTCAGGGGCCGGGACAGGGACCCATAACTATGGCTACACCTTC. Translation: CASSSGAGTGTHNYGYTF.

This clonotype showed up just a few times. The rearrangement uses TRBV12-3 or TRBV12-4 and TRBJ1-5; no reliable D call. CDR3 size: 15 residues. V lost 6 bases and J 0 bases, leaving 12 bases between the germline ends. Here the CDR3 DNA reads TGTGCCAGCAGGCTTCATGGCTCTAGCAATCAGCCCCAGCATTTT. Its protein is CASRLHGSSNQPQHF.

The chain uses TRBV27 and TRBJ1-5; possibly TRBD1 for D (6 bases). The germline CDR1 and CDR2 sequences are MNHEY and SMNVEV (reference sequence). V dropped 0 bases and J dropped 0 bases, with 9 bases sitting between them. The CDR3 covers 16 residues. The CDR3 reads CASSLSGQNSNQPQHF. The CDR3 DNA reads as TGTGCCAGCAGTTTATCGGGACAAAATAGCAATCAGCCCCAGCATTTT.

In its sample, this clonotype was seen a few times. The chain is built from TRBV6-1 and TRBJ2-1, with TRBD1 identical over 10 bases. Germline values: CDR1 MNHNS, CDR2 SASEGT. V gave up 8 bases and J gave up 8 bases; unmatched junction bases: 12. CDR3 length equals 15 residues. The CDR3 DNA reads as TGTGCCAGCGGCTCCCGGGACAGGGGCCTCGATGAGCAGTTCTTC. Its translation is CASGSRDRGLDEQFF.

The chain recombines TRBV5-5 with TRBJ2-2; TRBD2 is a possible D gene (6 bases). This CDR3 spans 15 amino acids. Germline assignment: CDR1 SGHKS and CDR2 YYEKEE (reference sequence). Trimming removed 4 bases at V and 8 bases at J, with 18 bases between. In nucleotides, the CDR3 is TGTGCCAGCAGCCCCCGGGTCAGCGGGTTTGGGGAGCTGTTTTTT. Amino acid sequence: CASSPRVSGFGELFF. Full variable domain (outside the CDR3, taken from reference TRBV5-5 and TRBJ2-2): DAGVTQSPTHLIKTRGQQVTLRCSPISGHKSVSWYQQVLGQGPQFIFQYYEKEERGRGNFPDRFSARQFPNYSSELNVNALLLGDSALYLCASSPRVSGFGELFFGEGSRLTVL.

This clonotype was counted between two and nine times. The chain uses TRBV4-1 and TRBJ2-5, with 7 bases aligning to TRBD1. V lost 4 bases to trimming and J lost 5 bases; unmatched junction nucleotides: 7. The CDR3 spans 14 residues. Per the germline V gene, CDR1 is MGHRA and CDR2 is YSYEKL. The CDR3 is CASSRGQKGETQYF. CDR3 in DNA: TGCGCCAGCAGCCGGGGACAGAAAGGGGAGACCCAGTACTTC.

This clonotype was counted between two and nine times. The chain uses TRBV7-2 and TRBJ1-4, with unresolved D. There are 12 residues in the CDR3. V lost 3 bases and J 7 bases, leaving 6 bases between the germline ends. Germline assignment: CDR1 SGHTA and CDR2 FQGNSA. Here the CDR3 reads CASSFGREKLFF. The CDR3 DNA sequence: TGTGCCAGCAGCTTCGGGCGTGAAAAACTGTTTTTT.

Ten or more counts support this clonotype. This rearrangement joins TRBV20-1 to TRBJ1-6; possibly TRBD1 for D (5 bases). Trimming cost V 0 bases and J 5 bases, with 14 bases left between them. The CDR3 contains 16 residues. The germline gives CDR1 DFQATT, CDR2 SNEGSKA (reference sequence). The CDR3 loop reads CSARDDSTPNNSPLHF. Here the CDR3 DNA reads TGCAGTGCTAGAGATGACAGTACTCCAAATAATTCACCCCTCCACTTT.

The chain recombines TRBV7-3 with TRBJ2-5; D is unclear. Trimming stripped 0 bases from V and 5 bases from J, with 7 bases between. CDR3 size: 13 residues. Germline CDR1 is SGHTA and CDR2 is FQGTGA. CDR3 in amino acids: CASSLTTFETQYF. CDR3 nucleotide sequence: TGTGCCAGCAGCTTAACGACGTTTGAGACCCAGTACTTC. The full variable domain, rest sourced from reference TRBV7-3 and TRBJ2-5, is GAGVSQTPSNKVTEKGKYVELRCDPISGHTALYWYRQSLGQGPEFLIYFQGTGAADDSGLPNDRFFAVRPEGSVSTLKIQRTERGDSAVYLCASSLTTFETQYFGPGTRLLVL.

This clonotype was detected ten times or more. V gene TRBV5-5 combines with J gene TRBJ2-1; no firm D call. With 0 bases removed from V and 5 bases from J, the gap between germline ends came to 3 bases. Germline V gene data show CDR1 as SGHKS and CDR2 as YYEKEE (reference sequence). This CDR3 has 12 residues. The DNA of the CDR3 is TGTGCCAGCAGCTTGGTAGACAATGAGCAGTTCTTC. Translation: CASSLVDNEQFF.